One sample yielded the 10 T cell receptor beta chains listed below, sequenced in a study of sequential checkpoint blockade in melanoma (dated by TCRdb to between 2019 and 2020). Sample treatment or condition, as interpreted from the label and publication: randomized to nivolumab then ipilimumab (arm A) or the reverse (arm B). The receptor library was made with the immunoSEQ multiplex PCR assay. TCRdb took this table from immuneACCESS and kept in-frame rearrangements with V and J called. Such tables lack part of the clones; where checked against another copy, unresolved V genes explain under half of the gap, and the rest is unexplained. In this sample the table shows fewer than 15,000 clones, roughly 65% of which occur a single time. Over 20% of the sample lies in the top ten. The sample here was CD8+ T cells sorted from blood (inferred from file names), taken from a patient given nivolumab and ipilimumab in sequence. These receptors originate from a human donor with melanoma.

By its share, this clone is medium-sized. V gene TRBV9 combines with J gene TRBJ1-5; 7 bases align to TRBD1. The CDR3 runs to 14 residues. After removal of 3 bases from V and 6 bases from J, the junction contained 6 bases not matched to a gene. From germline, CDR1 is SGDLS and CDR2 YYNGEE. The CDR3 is CASSEGATGQPQHF. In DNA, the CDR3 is TGTGCCAGCAGCGAGGGGGCGACGGGTCAGCCCCAGCATTTT. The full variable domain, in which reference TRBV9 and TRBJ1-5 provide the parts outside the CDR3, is DSGVTQTPKHLITATGQRVTLRCSPRSGDLSVYWYQQSLDQGLQFLIQYYNGEERAKGNILERFSAQQFPDLHSELNLSSLELGDSALYFCASSEGATGQPQHFGDGTRLSIL.

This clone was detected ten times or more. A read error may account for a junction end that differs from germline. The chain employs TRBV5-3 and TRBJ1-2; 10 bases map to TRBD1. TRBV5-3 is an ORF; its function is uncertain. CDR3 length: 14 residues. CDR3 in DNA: TGTGCCAGCAGCTTAGGAGACAGGGGGCATGGCTACACCTTC. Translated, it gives CASSLGDRGHGYTF.

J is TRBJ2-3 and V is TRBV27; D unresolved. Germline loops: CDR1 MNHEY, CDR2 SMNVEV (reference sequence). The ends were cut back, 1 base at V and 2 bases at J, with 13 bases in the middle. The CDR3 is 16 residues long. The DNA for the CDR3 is TGTGCCAGCAGTTTATTGGGCACGCTGAACACAGATACGCAGTATTTT. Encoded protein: CASSLLGTLNTDTQYF.

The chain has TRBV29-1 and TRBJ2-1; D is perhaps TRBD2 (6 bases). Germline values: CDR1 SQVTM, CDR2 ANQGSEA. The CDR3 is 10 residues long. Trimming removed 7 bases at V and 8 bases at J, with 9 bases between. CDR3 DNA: TGCAGCGGGAGGGAGTATGAGCAGTTCTTC. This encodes CSGREYEQFF.

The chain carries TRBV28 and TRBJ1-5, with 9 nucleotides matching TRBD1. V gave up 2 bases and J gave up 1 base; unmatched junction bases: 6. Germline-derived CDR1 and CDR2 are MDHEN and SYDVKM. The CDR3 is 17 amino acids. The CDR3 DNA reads TGTGCCAGCAGTTTACGACAGGGGGTGGAGAGCAATCAGCCCCAGCATTTT. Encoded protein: CASSLRQGVESNQPQHF.

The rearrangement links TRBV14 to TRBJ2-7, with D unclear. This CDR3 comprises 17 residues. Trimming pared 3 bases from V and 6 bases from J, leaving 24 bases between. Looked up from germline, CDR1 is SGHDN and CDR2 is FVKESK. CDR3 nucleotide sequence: TGTGCCAGCAGCCACCCCTCCTTGGGTCCACTAACCGGCGAGCAGTACTTC. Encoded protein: CASSHPSLGPLTGEQYF.

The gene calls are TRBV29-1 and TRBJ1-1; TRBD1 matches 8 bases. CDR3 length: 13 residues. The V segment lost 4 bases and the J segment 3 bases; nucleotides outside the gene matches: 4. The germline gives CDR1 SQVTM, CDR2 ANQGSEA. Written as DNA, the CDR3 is TGCAGCGTTGCAGGGGGCCAGGACACTGAAGCTTTCTTT. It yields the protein CSVAGGQDTEAFF.

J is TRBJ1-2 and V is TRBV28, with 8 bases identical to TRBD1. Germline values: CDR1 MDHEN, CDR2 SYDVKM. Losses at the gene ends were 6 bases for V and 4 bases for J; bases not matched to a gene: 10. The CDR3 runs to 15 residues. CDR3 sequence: CASSPIGQGSYGYTF. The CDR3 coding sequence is TGTGCCAGCAGCCCCATAGGACAGGGTTCCTATGGCTACACCTTC.

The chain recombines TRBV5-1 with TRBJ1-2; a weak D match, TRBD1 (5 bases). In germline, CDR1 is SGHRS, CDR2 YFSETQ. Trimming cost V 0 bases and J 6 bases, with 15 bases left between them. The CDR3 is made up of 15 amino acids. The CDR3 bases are TGCGCCAGCAGCTTGGTAGCGGGGGGTCAAGATGGCTACACCTTC. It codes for CASSLVAGGQDGYTF.

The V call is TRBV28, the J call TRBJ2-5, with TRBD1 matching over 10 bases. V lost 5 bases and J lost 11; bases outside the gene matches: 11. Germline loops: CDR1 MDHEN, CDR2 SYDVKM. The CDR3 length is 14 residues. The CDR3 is CASSLRDRGSWQYF. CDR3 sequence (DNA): TGTGCCAGCAGTCTCCGGGACAGGGGAAGTTGGCAGTACTTC. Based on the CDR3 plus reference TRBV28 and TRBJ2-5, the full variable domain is DVKVTQSSRYLVKRTGEKVFLECVQDMDHENMFWYRQDPGLGLRLIYFSYDVKMKEKGDIPEGYSVSREKKERFSLILESASTNQTSMYLCASSLRDRGSWQYFGPGTRLLVL.